The clone carrying this T cell receptor beta chain was observed a handful of times. The entry originates in a study of CD8+ T cells in alopecia areata. Study information: Tofacitinib ran for 6 to 18 months before 6 months off drug.

The sequencing template was cDNA reverse transcribed from extracted RNA. The data were produced by immunoSEQ multiplex PCR, yet TCRdb's version contains in-frame clones alone and is incomplete. This table holds 150,000 to 200,000 clones, 60% found once. The treatment denotes: oral pan-JAK inhibitor, 5-10 mg twice daily. Patients with alopecia areata provided lesional scalp punch biopsies as well as peripheral blood. The germline V gene encodes CDR1 GTSNPN and CDR2 SVGIG (reference sequence). Trimming pared 5 bases from V and 5 bases from J, leaving 9 bases between. CDR3 length: 11 residues. The chain links TRBV30 to TRBJ1-1; a possible D gene is TRBD1 (5 bases). Sequences were derived from CD4+ T cells sorted from blood, sampled at week 24, from a patient treated with tofacitinib. The source is a human donor with alopecia areata. CDR3 in DNA: TGTGCCTGGTTGGGGGTGACTGAAGCTTTCTTT. Protein sequence: CAWLGVTEAFF.